The 21 T cell receptor beta chains presented below share a single source sample, sequenced in a study of blood T cell repertoires in COVID-19. The table came from immunoSEQ multiplex PCR; TCRdb's copy has only in-frame clones and leaves some out. The table records roughly 65,000 clones, roughly four fifths of them present only once. Specimen: peripheral blood. The receptors here all came from a human donor in a cohort sampled during active COVID-19.

This chain connects TRBV3-1 (or the pseudogene TRBV3-2) to TRBJ2-7; 10 bases are shared with TRBD1. Unmatched junction bases numbered 5, after V lost 2 bases and J lost 4 bases. The CDR3 is 15 residues long. The germline V gene encodes CDR1 LGHDT and CDR2 YNNKEL (reference sequence). The DNA of the CDR3 is TGTGCCAGCAGCCAACGACAGGGGGCGTTATACGAGCAGTACTTC. Encoded protein: CASSQRQGALYEQYF.

This chain joins TRBV28 and TRBJ1-2; no clear D gene. CDR1 MDHEN and CDR2 SYDVKM come from the germline V gene. The V gene lost 3 bases and the J gene lost 5 bases, with 7 bases spanning the gap. There are 12 residues in the CDR3. Written as DNA, the CDR3 is TGTGCCAGCAGTTTTGAGGTATATGGCTACACCTTC. This encodes CASSFEVYGYTF.

The chain couples TRBV24-1 to TRBJ2-1, with 8 nucleotides matching TRBD1. Looked up from germline, CDR1 is KGHDR and CDR2 is SFDVKD. Trimming took 1 base from V and 4 from J; bases not matched to a gene: 2. This CDR3 is 15 amino acids long. This chain's CDR3 is CATSDLQGGYNEQFF. The CDR3, as DNA: TGTGCCACCAGTGATTTACAGGGGGGTTACAATGAGCAGTTCTTC.

The V and J genes are TRBV4-2 and TRBJ1-5; unclear D gene. The CDR3 loop spans 13 amino acids. Germline lookup yields CDR1 LGHNA and CDR2 YNFKEQ. V gave up 4 bases and J gave up 5 bases, with 9 bases separating them. The CDR3 reads CASSRGGHQPQHF. As DNA, the CDR3 is TGTGCCAGCAGCCGGGGAGGTCATCAGCCCCAGCATTTT.

V gene TRBV6-5 combines with J gene TRBJ1-4, with D tentatively TRBD1 (5 bases). The CDR3 contains 12 residues. Trimming removed 6 bases from V and 5 bases from J, with 7 bases in between. Germline CDR1 and CDR2: MNHEY and SVGAGI. The CDR3 is CASRDRNEKLFF. The CDR3 DNA follows: TGTGCCAGCAGAGACAGAAATGAAAAACTGTTTTTT.

This clone has more than one count but fewer than ten. The V and J genes are TRBV30 and TRBJ1-2; D unresolved. V dropped 3 bases and J dropped 7 bases, with 12 bases sitting between them. The germline V gene has CDR1 GTSNPN and CDR2 SVGIG (reference sequence). The CDR3 consists of 12 residues. The CDR3 protein is CAWSLQAGGYTF. The CDR3 DNA reads TGTGCCTGGAGCTTGCAGGCGGGTGGCTACACCTTC. Filled out from reference TRBV30 and TRBJ1-2, the complete variable domain reads SQTIHQWPATLVQPVGSPLSLECTVEGTSNPNLYWYRQAAGRGLQLLFYSVGIGQISSEVPQNLSASRPQDRQFILSSKKLLLSDSGFYLCAWSLQAGGYTFGSGTRLTVV.

The sample holds one count of this clone. This chain links TRBV19 with TRBJ1-5; the match to TRBD1 covers 7 bases. The trim removed 5 bases at V and 4 bases at J, leaving 11 bases unmatched. This CDR3 is 16 amino acids long. Germline lookup yields CDR1 LNHDA and CDR2 SQIVND (reference sequence). This CDR3 is CASSSTNRGQNQPQHF. CDR3 nucleotide sequence: TGTGCCAGTAGTTCTACCAACAGGGGCCAAAATCAGCCCCAGCATTTT. The complete variable domain, with remaining parts taken from reference TRBV19 and TRBJ1-5, reads DGGITQSPKYLFRKEGQNVTLSCEQNLNHDAMYWYRQDPGQGLRLIYYSQIVNDFQKGDIAEGYSVSREKKESFPLTVTSAQKNPTAFYLCASSSTNRGQNQPQHFGDGTRLSIL.

This clone occurred once. This rearrangement joins TRBV3-1 (or the pseudogene TRBV3-2) to TRBJ1-1; D may be TRBD1 (5 bases). Germline V gives CDR1 LGHDT, CDR2 YNNKEL (reference sequence). Trimming took 3 bases from V and 1 from J, leaving 15 bases between them. The CDR3 is 16 residues long. Written as DNA, the CDR3 is TGTGCCAGCAGCCACGCAATAGGGAGGGGGAACACTGAAGCTTTCTTT. Protein sequence: CASSHAIGRGNTEAFF.

As concerns this clone: At one boundary the junction diverges from the germline segment, which might be a read error. The gene calls are TRBV7-7 and TRBJ2-7; 7 bases align to TRBD1. The CDR3 covers 15 residues. Germline CDR1 reads SSHAT; CDR2 reads FNYEAQ (reference sequence). The CDR3, as DNA: TGTGCTAGCAGCATAGGGACAGCAACTTATTACGAGCAGTACTTC. Its protein product is CASSIGTATYYEQYF.

The gene calls are TRBV7-6 and TRBJ2-7; TRBD1 agrees at 11 bases. Trimming cost V 5 bases and J 0 bases; bases outside gene matches: 6. The CDR3 has 16 amino acids. Germline-derived CDR1 and CDR2 are SGHVS and FNYEAQ. CDR3 nucleotides: TGTGCCAGCAGCACCGGAGGGACAGGGGGCTCCTACGAGCAGTACTTC. Translating gives CASSTGGTGGSYEQYF.

This clone was picked up a small number of times. The chain combines TRBV27 with TRBJ1-6; maybe TRBD1 (5 bases). CDR3 size: 15 residues. Trimming took off 1 base at V and 9 bases at J, with 13 bases between the two ends. The germline V gene has CDR1 MNHEY and CDR2 SMNVEV (reference sequence). CDR3 region: CASSLLGDRSSPLHF. Written as DNA, the CDR3 is TGTGCCAGCAGTTTATTAGGGGATAGAAGTTCACCCCTCCACTTT.

The rearrangement joins TRBV19 to TRBJ1-5; D remains unclear. Trimming took 6 bases from V and 1 from J, leaving 13 bases between them. Germline-derived CDR1 and CDR2 are LNHDA and SQIVND (reference sequence). This CDR3 is built from 15 residues. The CDR3 region has the DNA TGTGCCAGTAGCCGGGGAGGGTTCAGCAATCAGCCCCAGCATTTT. Amino acid sequence: CASSRGGFSNQPQHF.

The rearrangement joins TRBV5-1 to TRBJ2-6, with 7 bases that match TRBD1. The CDR3 runs to 15 residues. The V gene end was trimmed by 9 bases and the J gene end by 1 base; junction bases not matched to a gene: 7. Germline V lookup: CDR1 SGHRS, CDR2 YFSETQ. CDR3 bases: TGCGCCACACATCCGACAGGGTCTGGGGCCAACGTCCTGACTTTC. It yields the protein CATHPTGSGANVLTF.

This clone has only a few counts. The rearrangement uses TRBV5-1 and TRBJ2-1; 8 nucleotides line up with TRBD2. CDR3 length: 16 residues. V trimming: 0 bases; J trimming: 6 bases; junction bases outside the gene matches: 8. Germline CDR1 is SGHRS and CDR2 is YFSETQ. The CDR3 protein is CASSLAGTRVFNEQFF. Written as DNA, the CDR3 is TGCGCCAGCAGCTTGGCCGGGACTAGAGTTTTCAATGAGCAGTTCTTC.

The chain employs TRBV19 and TRBJ1-6; 8 nucleotides line up with TRBD1. Germline CDR1 LNHDA, CDR2 SQIVND (reference sequence). J was trimmed by 10 bases and V by 3 bases; bases with no gene match: 8. The CDR3 is 15 amino acids. The CDR3 nucleotides read TGTGCCAGTAGTATCTCGGACAGGGTGCGATCACCCCTCCACTTT. Translating gives CASSISDRVRSPLHF.

The gene calls are TRBV18 and TRBJ1-5, with a weak D call TRBD1 (6 bases). The CDR3 extends over 16 amino acids. The germline V gene has CDR1 KGHSH and CDR2 LQKENI. V was shortened by 3 bases and J by 1 base, with 13 bases between the two germline ends. The CDR3 sequence is CASSPSGTRSNQPQHF. CDR3 bases: TGTGCCAGCTCACCCTCCGGGACAAGAAGCAATCAGCCCCAGCATTTT. Complete variable domain (other parts from reference TRBV18 and TRBJ1-5): NAGVMQNPRHLVRRRGQEARLRCSPMKGHSHVYWYRQLPEEGLKFMVYLQKENIIDESGMPKERFSAEFPKEGPSILRIQQVVRGDSAAYFCASSPSGTRSNQPQHFGDGTRLSIL.

The rearrangement uses TRBV28 and TRBJ1-2, with 9 bases fitting TRBD1. The J segment lost 7 bases and the V segment lost 10 bases, leaving 10 bases of the junction unmatched. The V gene's germline CDR1 is MDHEN and CDR2 SYDVKM. The CDR3 loop spans 13 amino acids. CDR3 DNA: TGTGCCACACCGGGACAGGGTCAGGGTGGCTACACCTTC. It encodes CATPGQGQGGYTF.

This clone was seen a handful of times. V and J are TRBV7-9 and TRBJ2-2, with 12 bases lining up with TRBD2. CDR3 length: 18 residues. Per germline, CDR1 SEHNR and CDR2 FQNEAQ (reference sequence). V dropped 5 bases and J dropped 1; count of bases not matched to a gene: 8. The CDR3 is CASSDGGLAGQNTGELFF. DNA for the CDR3: TGTGCCAGCAGCGATGGCGGACTAGCGGGGCAGAACACCGGGGAGCTGTTTTTT.

V gene TRBV4-3 combines with J gene TRBJ2-1, with 8 bases fitting TRBD2. After removal of 3 bases from V and 3 bases from J, the junction contained 19 bases not matched to a gene. CDR1 and CDR2 from the germline V gene are LGHNA and YSLEER. The CDR3 covers 20 residues. The CDR3 protein is CASSHRGLAGWKPSYNEQFF. The CDR3 region has the DNA TGCGCCAGCAGCCACCGCGGACTAGCCGGATGGAAGCCGAGCTACAATGAGCAGTTCTTC.

This clone has a handful of counts. This chain joins TRBV7-2 and TRBJ2-1; 8 positions agree with TRBD2. This CDR3 is 14 amino acids long. The V and J ends lost 3 bases and 7 bases, in that order; junction bases with no gene match: 5. Germline values: CDR1 SGHTA, CDR2 FQGNSA. The CDR3: CASSFRGGLNEQFF. As DNA, the CDR3 is TGTGCCAGCAGCTTCCGCGGGGGGCTTAATGAGCAGTTCTTC.

The CDR3 nucleotides read TGTGCCAGCAGCTCATACCGGGACAGCAATGAGCAGTTCTTC. Its protein is CASSSYRDSNEQFF. J is TRBJ2-1 and V is TRBV7-9, with 7 positions matching TRBD1. CDR1 and CDR2 (germline): SEHNR, FQNEAQ (reference sequence). The junction had 6 bases not matched to a gene; V was cut back by 4 bases and J by 6 bases. The CDR3 is 14 residues long.